The 2 T cell receptor beta chains presented below share a single source sample, sequenced in a study of blood T cell repertoires in COVID-19. TCRdb's copy holds only in-frame clones and misses some; the assay was immunoSEQ multiplex PCR. Of 270,000 or so clones detected, roughly 84% appear once; the ten largest clones hold less than 4%. Sequencing was done on a sample of peripheral blood. Receptor source: a woman aged 18-29 years with acute or convalescent COVID-19.

The V and J genes are TRBV16 and TRBJ1-1, with TRBD1 matching 8 bases. The trim removed 5 bases at V and 1 base at J, leaving 6 bases unmatched. The CDR3 totals 15 residues. Germline loops: CDR1 KGHSY, CDR2 FQNENV. The CDR3 region has the DNA TGTGCCAGCAGCACTCGAGGACAGGGGAACACTGAAGCTTTCTTT. The encoded protein is CASSTRGQGNTEAFF.

This sequence joins TRBV19 and TRBJ1-5; D is possibly TRBD1 (5 bases). CDR1 and CDR2 from the germline V gene are LNHDA and SQIVND (reference sequence). This CDR3 has 14 amino acids. V gave up 4 bases and J gave up 4 bases, with 11 bases separating them. CDR3 nucleotide sequence: TGTGCCAGTAGTACAGGGAAAGGAAATCAGCCCCAGCATTTT. Protein product: CASSTGKGNQPQHF.